One and the same sample provided the 30 T cell receptor beta chains below, sequenced in a study of breast tumors, draining lymph nodes, adjacent tissues. TCRdb re-derived calls from the multiplex PCR reads in MiXCR, one entry per CDR3 protein. The table lists some 150,000 distinct CDR3 sequences, around 35% of them singletons. The lymph nodes were axillary draining lymph nodes from breast cancer patients. Sample: axillary lymph node tissue. The receptors here all came from a female donor with breast cancer. Some clones in this sample may be carry-over from other donors' samples.

The chain is built from TRBV5-6 and TRBJ1-5, with D possibly being TRBD1 (6 bases). This CDR3 spans 17 amino acids. The ends were cut back, 4 bases at V and 1 base at J, with 18 bases in the middle. The germline gives CDR1 SGHDT, CDR2 YYEEEE. CDR3 region: CASSRTRLGASNQPQHF. In nucleotides, the CDR3 is TGTGCCAGCAGCCGGACGCGACTGGGGGCGAGCAATCAGCCCCAGCATTTT.

The table lists this clonotype with many counts. The chain employs TRBV19 and TRBJ2-1; TRBD2 matches at 9 bases. The CDR3 is 12 residues long. Germline V gene data show CDR1 as LNHDA and CDR2 as SQIVND (reference sequence). V was clipped by 2 bases and J by 15 bases; unmatched bases: 5. CDR3 sequence: CASSIWREGLFF. Written as DNA, the CDR3 is TGTGCCAGTAGTATATGGCGGGAGGGCCTGTTCTTC.

In regard to this clonotype: The CDR3 does not end in the conserved phenylalanine or tryptophan, so this is likely a read error. Because the CDR3's place on the DNA is in doubt, the DNA is left out and the CDR3 is given as listed by TCRdb. The gene calls are TRBV15 and TRBJ2-2. The CDR3 has 11 amino acids, counting both end residues. Germline V lookup: CDR1 LNHNV, CDR2 YYDKDF (reference sequence). CDR3 amino acids: CATSRVRGQVL.

Points on this clonotype: One junction end does not reproduce the germline sequence, and a read error may be involved. The chain recombines TRBV28 with TRBJ2-6; 7 nucleotides line up with TRBD2. Germline assignment: CDR1 MDHEN and CDR2 SYDVKM. The CDR3 consists of 12 residues. CDR3 in amino acids: CASSLFGGTEAF. The CDR3 DNA reads as TGTGCCAGCAGTTTATTCGGGGGGACTGAAGCTTTC.

This clonotype came up many times. This chain connects TRBV6-4 to TRBJ2-1; D is possibly TRBD1 or TRBD2 (5 bases each). The germline V gene encodes CDR1 MRHNA and CDR2 SNTAGT. Trimming took 0 bases from V and 8 from J, leaving 11 bases between them. This CDR3 spans 14 amino acids. The CDR3 nucleotides are TGTGCCAGCAGTGACTCGCCAAGGGACGATGAGCAGTTCTTC. Amino acid sequence: CASSDSPRDDEQFF.

The genes are TRBV20-1 and TRBJ2-5, with TRBD2 as a possible D gene (6 bases). V lost 7 bases to trimming and J lost 9 bases, with 24 bases between them. The CDR3 extends over 14 amino acids. CDR1 DFQATT and CDR2 SNEGSKA come from the germline V gene (reference sequence). The CDR3 protein is CSGAGRAPDQPQYF. CDR3 DNA sequence: TGCAGTGGAGCGGGCAGGGCGCCCGATCAGCCCCAGTACTTC.

Worth noting for this clonotype: A much bigger clone sits one base away, suggesting this may be a read error. The genes are TRBV20-1 and TRBJ2-7, with TRBD1 identical over 9 bases. CDR3 length: 13 residues. From germline, CDR1 is DFQATT and CDR2 SNEGSKA (reference sequence). The CDR3 spells CSARTGGPYAQYF. In DNA form, the CDR3 reads TGCAGTGCTAGGACAGGGGGGCCCTACGCGCAGTACTTC.

The V gene is TRBV24-1, the J gene TRBJ2-5; D remains unclear. V was shortened by 9 bases and J by 9 bases, with 22 bases between the two germline ends. From germline, CDR1 is KGHDR and CDR2 SFDVKD. The CDR3 contains 14 residues. The CDR3 nucleotides read TGTGCCACCTCCCGGAGAGCGACCAATCAGCCCCAGTACTTC. Its protein is CATSRRATNQPQYF.

J is TRBJ2-1 and V is TRBV12-3 or TRBV12-4; TRBD2 matches at 13 bases. The CDR3 has 16 residues. Trimming at V came to 6 bases and at J to 10 bases, leaving 12 bases not matched to a gene. CDR3 region: CASSLTSGGNTGEQFF. CDR3 coding DNA: TGTGCCAGCAGCTTGACTAGCGGGGGGAACACCGGGGAGCAGTTCTTC.

A few counts support this clonotype. This chain uses TRBV28 with TRBJ1-2; D may be TRBD1 (6 bases). The germline CDR1 and CDR2 sequences are MDHEN and SYDVKM. This CDR3 has 14 residues. Between the trimmed V and J ends, which lost 6 bases and 8 bases, there was a span of 19 bases. The CDR3 region is CASRFSGTPGGYTF. CDR3 DNA: TGTGCCAGCAGGTTTTCCGGGACACCGGGGGGCTACACCTTC.

As for this clonotype: An end of the junction differs from the germline gene, which may be a read error. The rearrangement uses TRBV7-2 and TRBJ1-2; 8 bases are a match to TRBD1. Germline CDR1 is SGHTA and CDR2 is FQGNSA. The CDR3 loop spans 16 amino acids. The CDR3 here is CASSLRRTGPNYGHTF. The CDR3 bases are TGTGCCAGCAGCTTACGCCGGACAGGGCCCAACTATGGCCACACCTTC.

The genes are TRBV12-3 or TRBV12-4 and TRBJ1-1, with D uncertain. The V end was cut by 2 bases, the J end by 8 bases, with 12 bases between. The CDR3 has 13 residues. The CDR3: CASSLLSWQEAFF. CDR3 in DNA: TGTGCCAGCAGTTTACTGTCGTGGCAGGAAGCTTTCTTT.

This clonotype was seen ten or more times. The rearrangement links TRBV7-2 to TRBJ1-6, with a weak D call TRBD1 (5 bases). The germline gives CDR1 SGHTA, CDR2 FQGNSA. The CDR3 has 16 residues. The germline V and J ends were trimmed by 7 bases and 7 bases, with 20 bases remaining between them. CDR3 in DNA: TGTGCCAGCACCCCGAAAACCGGGACGGGAAATTCACCCCTCCACTTT. Residues: CASTPKTGTGNSPLHF.

V gene TRBV7-3 combines with J gene TRBJ2-3; possibly TRBD1 or TRBD2 for D (6 bases each). The length of the CDR3 is 16 residues. Per the germline V gene, CDR1 is SGHTA and CDR2 is FQGTGA. V lost 5 bases and J 0 bases, leaving 15 bases between the germline ends. The CDR3 sequence is CASSRDRRGSTDTQYF. The DNA for the CDR3 is TGTGCCAGCAGCCGAGACAGGCGGGGTAGCACAGATACGCAGTATTTT.

In its sample, this clonotype was seen many times. The gene calls are TRBV18 and TRBJ2-7; 12 positions match TRBD2. V was pared by 2 bases and J by 5 bases, with 7 bases of the junction left unmatched. Germline V gene data show CDR1 as KGHSH and CDR2 as LQKENI. The CDR3 has 16 residues. The CDR3 DNA reads TGTGCCAGCTCACCAGGACTAGCGGGAAATAGCAACGAGCAGTACTTC. Its protein product is CASSPGLAGNSNEQYF.

This clonotype was seen many times. A much bigger clone sits one base away, suggesting this may be a read error. The chain carries TRBV20-1 and TRBJ1-5; no clear D gene. Germline V CDR1 and CDR2: DFQATT, SNEGSKA (reference sequence). The CDR3 is 14 residues long. CDR3 loop: CSARDNWSNPPQHF. CDR3 in DNA: TGCAGTGCTAGAGATAACTGGAGCAATCCGCCCCAGCATTTT.

This clonotype showed up just a few times. This may arise from a read error, as a much more abundant clone is one base away. The chain links TRBV11-2 to TRBJ1-2, with D possibly being TRBD1 (5 bases). Deletions cut 2 bases from V and 4 bases from J, with 11 bases between. CDR1 and CDR2 from the germline V gene are SGHAT and FQNNGV. The CDR3 sequence is 14 residues long. For the CDR3, the DNA is TGTGCCAGCAGCTTATTGGGAGGGACCTATGGCTACACCTTC. Amino acid sequence: CASSLLGGTYGYTF.

This clonotype was recorded many times. The rearrangement links TRBV24-1 to TRBJ2-2; the D gene is possibly TRBD1 (5 bases). The germline CDR1 and CDR2 sequences are KGHDR and SFDVKD. This CDR3 is 14 amino acids long. V was cut by 8 bases and J by 0 bases, with 9 bases left in between. Written as DNA, the CDR3 is TGTGCCACCACACAGGCTACGAACACCGGGGAGCTGTTTTTT. It encodes CATTQATNTGELFF.

This clonotype came up many times. The rearrangement joins TRBV6-5 to TRBJ2-1, with 7 bases fitting TRBD2. This CDR3 spans 15 amino acids. Trimming cost V 6 bases and J 6 bases; bases outside gene matches: 11. Looked up from germline, CDR1 is MNHEY and CDR2 is SVGAGI. The CDR3 spells CASSRGLAEFNEQFF. The CDR3 DNA reads TGTGCCAGCAGCCGCGGGCTAGCGGAGTTCAATGAGCAGTTCTTC.

This clonotype appeared a few times. No conserved phenylalanine or tryptophan ends this CDR3, so it is likely a read error. Because the CDR3's place on the DNA is in doubt, the DNA is left out and the CDR3 is given as listed by TCRdb. The rearrangement uses TRBV19 and TRBJ1-6. CDR1 and CDR2 from the germline V gene are LNHDA and SQIVND (reference sequence). The CDR3 extends over 10 residues, inclusive of both ends. CDR3 amino acids: CASSTFTGTS.

This clonotype was seen a few times. This could be a read error, since a much larger clone is one nucleotide away. The chain has TRBV19 and TRBJ2-1, with D possibly TRBD2 on 5 matching bases. The CDR3 length is 14 residues. CDR1 and CDR2 from the germline V gene are LNHDA and SQIVND (reference sequence). The CDR3 bases are TGTGCCAGTAGTGTCGGGATGAACTACGATGAGCAGTTCTTC. Its translation: CASSVGMNYDEQFF. The variable domain in full, completed from reference TRBV19 and TRBJ2-1, reads DGGITQSPKYLFRKEGQNVTLSCEQNLNHDAMYWYRQDPGQGLRLIYYSQIVNDFQKGDIAEGYSVSREKKESFPLTVTSAQKNPTAFYLCASSVGMNYDEQFFGPGTRLTVL.

This clonotype has at least ten counts. The chain carries TRBV12-3 or TRBV12-4 and TRBJ2-3, with D unresolved. There are 11 residues in the CDR3. DNA of the CDR3: TGTGCAAGTCGTAGTATAGGGACGCAGTATTTT. Translating it yields CASRSIGTQYF.

In this sample, this clonotype turned up many times. The chain uses TRBV5-5 and TRBJ2-7; D gene ambiguous. The CDR3 runs to 15 residues. Per the germline V gene, CDR1 is SGHKS and CDR2 is YYEKEE (reference sequence). The ends were cut back, 1 base at V and 4 bases at J, with 15 bases in the middle. The CDR3 nucleotides read TGTGCCAGCAGCTTGAAGTCGGGCAAGGGATACGAGCAGTACTTC. Amino acid sequence: CASSLKSGKGYEQYF.

The J gene is TRBJ1-6, the V gene TRBV15, with a possible D match to TRBD1 (6 bases). The V and J ends lost 4 bases and 9 bases respectively, with 13 bases between them. Per germline, CDR1 LNHNV and CDR2 YYDKDF (reference sequence). The CDR3 loop spans 14 amino acids. CDR3 bases: TGTGCCACCAGCATACAGGGAGAACTTTCACCCCTCCACTTT. Its protein is CATSIQGELSPLHF.

On this clonotype itself: Since a much larger clone is just one base distant, this may be a read error. J is TRBJ2-3 and V is TRBV7-2; 7 nucleotides line up with TRBD2. The CDR3 is 17 residues long. V was pared by 2 bases and J by 5 bases, with 13 bases of the junction left unmatched. Looked up from germline, CDR1 is SGHTA and CDR2 is FQGNSA. The CDR3 DNA reads as TGTGCCAGCAGCTTATCATCGGTGGGGGGGGGTCGAGATACGCAGTATTTT. Translation: CASSLSSVGGGRDTQYF.

This clonotype has ten or more counts. The chain recombines TRBV24-1 with TRBJ2-5; either TRBD1 or TRBD2 may supply D (5 bases each). Looked up from germline, CDR1 is KGHDR and CDR2 is SFDVKD. V gave up 6 bases and J gave up 2 bases, with 15 bases separating them. The CDR3 covers 15 residues. The CDR3 loop is CATSRPGRTQETQYF. CDR3 bases: TGTGCCACCAGTCGCCCGGGACGGACTCAAGAGACCCAGTACTTC.

This clonotype was seen ten or more times. This chain connects TRBV7-2 to TRBJ2-3; perhaps TRBD2 as D (5 bases). This CDR3 comprises 15 residues. V was trimmed by 7 bases and J by 7 bases, leaving 21 bases between them. From germline, CDR1 is SGHTA and CDR2 FQGNSA. CDR3 loop: CASTQMGSWSNTQYF. In DNA form, the CDR3 reads TGTGCCAGCACCCAAATGGGGAGTTGGTCAAATACGCAGTATTTT. Full variable domain (outside the CDR3, taken from reference TRBV7-2 and TRBJ2-3): GAGVSQSPSNKVTEKGKDVELRCDPISGHTALYWYRQSLGQGLEFLIYFQGNSAPDKSGLPSDRFSAERTGGSVSTLTIQRTQQEDSAVYLCASTQMGSWSNTQYFGPGTRLTVL.

This clonotype was found a few times. The V and J genes are TRBV3-1 and TRBJ2-4, with D perhaps given as TRBD1 or TRBD2 (5 bases each). The CDR3 length is 18 residues. V lost 2 bases, J lost 1 base, and 18 bases lay in between. Germline V gene lookup returns CDR1 LGHDT and CDR2 YNNKEL (reference sequence). The DNA of the CDR3 is TGTGCCAGCAGCCAAAAGGGGCCCTCTTGGGGGGCCAAAAACATTCAGTACTTC. Translating gives CASSQKGPSWGAKNIQYF.

This clonotype was observed at least ten times. The gene calls are TRBV28 and TRBJ1-2; D may be TRBD1 (6 bases). The CDR3 totals 14 residues. Germline CDR1 reads MDHEN; CDR2 reads SYDVKM. Trimming cost V 5 bases and J 1 base, with 11 bases left between them. CDR3 protein: CASSGGHFNYGYTF. CDR3 bases: TGTGCCAGCAGTGGGGGACATTTTAACTATGGCTACACCTTC.

This clonotype has just a few counts. The rearrangement links TRBV28 to TRBJ2-5; D is ambiguous. This CDR3 region has 16 residues. V lost 2 bases to trimming and J lost 5 bases, with 18 bases between them. Germline CDR1 and CDR2: MDHEN and SYDVKM. CDR3 bases: TGTGCCAGCAGTTTAAGTGAAAACCTACTTGGGGAGACCCAGTACTTC. This translates into CASSLSENLLGETQYF.